This passage covers 32 T cell receptor beta chains from one sample sequenced in a study of T-cell reconstitution after alpha-beta-depleted transplantation in children. Preparation of the TCRbeta library used unique molecular identifiers. TCRdb re-analysed the PCR reads in MiXCR, keeping a single row per CDR3 protein. This table holds about 590,000 distinct CDR3 sequences, around 13% found once. Specimen: PBMCs, mostly from graft donor cells, collected 360 days after TCRalphabeta/CD19-depleted stem cell transplant. The receptor set was obtained from a male patient between 10 and 17 years old who had a stem cell transplant for acute myeloid leukemia, so the T cells may come from the graft donor.

On this clonotype: Given a much more abundant clone one base away, this may be a read error. Because the CDR3 is missing its conserved closing phenylalanine or tryptophan, this is likely a read error. The rearrangement joins TRBV12-3 or TRBV12-4 to TRBJ2-5; 7 nucleotides agree with TRBD2. The CDR3 is made up of 14 amino acids. J gave up 3 bases and V 5 bases, and 6 bases lay outside the gene matches. The CDR3 DNA reads TGTGCCAGCAGTCAACTAGCGCCGAAAGAGACCCAGTACTTG. This sequence encodes CASSQLAPKETQYL.

This clonotype has only one observation. An end of the junction differs from the germline gene, which may be a read error. The chain links TRBV27 to TRBJ2-7, with 9 nucleotides matching TRBD2. The CDR3 contains 15 residues. Germline V gives CDR1 MNHEY, CDR2 SMNVEV (reference sequence). Here the CDR3 DNA reads TGTGCCAGCAGTTTATTGGCGGGAGGGCCAAACGAGCAGAACTTC. It is translated as CASSLLAGGPNEQNF.

The chain recombines TRBV28 with TRBJ1-1, with TRBD1 identical over 9 bases. This CDR3 contains 15 residues. Germline CDR1 MDHEN, CDR2 SYDVKM. Trimming took 7 bases from V and 4 from J; bases not matched to a gene: 10. The CDR3: CASTPGTGRITEAFF. In DNA form, the CDR3 reads TGTGCCAGCACCCCGGGGACAGGGCGGATCACTGAAGCTTTCTTT. The complete variable domain, with remaining parts taken from reference TRBV28 and TRBJ1-1, reads DVKVTQSSRYLVKRTGEKVFLECVQDMDHENMFWYRQDPGLGLRLIYFSYDVKMKEKGDIPEGYSVSREKKERFSLILESASTNQTSMYLCASTPGTGRITEAFFGQGTRLTVV.

This chain connects TRBV7-2 to TRBJ2-7, with 11 bases fitting TRBD1. Germline V gene lookup returns CDR1 SGHTA and CDR2 FQGNSA. The CDR3 spans 16 residues. The V gene end was trimmed by 5 bases and the J gene end by 2 bases; junction bases not matched to a gene: 8. For the CDR3, the DNA is TGTGCCAGCAGCCCTCACCGGGACAGGGGGACCTACGAGCAGTACTTC. Translated, it gives CASSPHRDRGTYEQYF.

This clonotype was recorded many times. The chain recombines TRBV20-1 with TRBJ2-1; no definite D call. Trimming pared 5 bases from V and 0 bases from J, leaving 14 bases between. CDR3 size: 15 residues. The germline V gene encodes CDR1 DFQATT and CDR2 SNEGSKA (reference sequence). Here the CDR3 reads CSAYLYSISYNEQFF. The CDR3 DNA is TGCAGTGCTTACCTTTACTCCATCTCCTACAATGAGCAGTTCTTC.

This clonotype appeared a few times. The chain is built from TRBV6-5 and TRBJ2-7; 12 nucleotides align to TRBD1. The CDR3 runs to 14 residues. CDR1 and CDR2 from the germline V gene are MNHEY and SVGAGI. Trimming removed 7 bases from V and 5 bases from J; junction bases left unmatched: 6. This chain's CDR3 is CASTRDRGRNEQYF. CDR3 sequence (DNA): TGTGCCAGCACTAGGGACAGGGGGCGGAACGAGCAGTACTTC.

This clonotype was counted only a few times. The chain combines TRBV12-3 or TRBV12-4 with TRBJ2-3; tentative D call: TRBD2 (6 bases). The CDR3 totals 16 residues. The V and J ends lost 5 bases and 2 bases respectively, with 17 bases between them. The CDR3 region is CASSGAGRWSTDTQYF. In nucleotides, the CDR3 is TGTGCCAGCAGTGGGGCAGGGAGGTGGTCCACAGATACGCAGTATTTT.

V gene TRBV10-3 combines with J gene TRBJ2-1, with 16 bases lining up with TRBD2. V dropped 6 bases and J dropped 6; count of bases not matched to a gene: 5. The CDR3 has 16 residues. CDR1 and CDR2 (germline): ENHRY, SYGVKD. CDR3 sequence (DNA): TGTGCCATCAGGGGACTAGCGGGAGGGCCGGGCAATGAGCAGTTCTTC. It is translated as CAIRGLAGGPGNEQFF.

This clonotype was counted between two and nine times. The rearrangement joins TRBV29-1 to TRBJ2-3; TRBD1 is a possible D gene (6 bases). The CDR3 sequence is 18 residues long. The V end was cut by 2 bases, the J end by 0 bases, with 21 bases between. CDR1 and CDR2 from the germline V gene are SQVTM and ANQGSEA. CDR3 sequence (DNA): TGCAGCGTTGAACTGACCGGGACACCAACCTCTAGCACAGATACGCAGTATTTT. Translating gives CSVELTGTPTSSTDTQYF.

This clonotype was counted a few times. The V and J genes are TRBV5-1 and TRBJ2-3; TRBD2 is a possible D gene (5 bases). This CDR3 has 14 residues. The V gene's germline CDR1 is SGHRS and CDR2 YFSETQ. The V end was cut by 4 bases, the J end by 0 bases, with 9 bases between. The chain's CDR3 is CASSDGKSTDTQYF. In nucleotides, the CDR3 is TGCGCCAGCAGCGACGGGAAGAGCACAGATACGCAGTATTTT.

The chain couples TRBV11-2 to TRBJ2-1; maybe TRBD1 (6 bases). Germline lookup yields CDR1 SGHAT and CDR2 FQNNGV. V lost 5 bases and J lost 0, with 14 bases in between. The CDR3 is made up of 16 amino acids. For the CDR3, the DNA is TGTGCCAGCAGCGGTCGCCTAGGGGGCTCCTACAATGAGCAGTTCTTC. Amino acids: CASSGRLGGSYNEQFF. The variable domain in full, completed from reference TRBV11-2 and TRBJ2-1, reads EAGVAQSPRYKIIEKRQSVAFWCNPISGHATLYWYQQILGQGPKLLIQFQNNGVVDDSQLPKDRFSAERLKGVDSTLKIQPAKLEDSAVYLCASSGRLGGSYNEQFFGPGTRLTVL.

V and J are TRBV5-1 and TRBJ1-1; D may be TRBD1 (5 bases). Germline V gene data show CDR1 as SGHRS and CDR2 as YFSETQ. The CDR3 runs to 15 residues. The germline V and J ends were trimmed by 0 bases and 5 bases, with 14 bases remaining between them. The CDR3 region is CASSLAGAGRTEAFF. CDR3 bases: TGCGCCAGCAGCTTGGCCGGGGCCGGGAGAACTGAAGCTTTCTTT. The full variable domain, its missing parts supplied by reference TRBV5-1 and TRBJ1-1, is KAGVTQTPRYLIKTRGQQVTLSCSPISGHRSVSWYQQTPGQGLQFLFEYFSETQRNKGNFPGRFSGRQFSNSRSEMNVSTLELGDSALYLCASSLAGAGRTEAFFGQGTRLTVV.

The chain recombines TRBV20-1 with TRBJ1-1, with 8 bases fitting TRBD1. CDR3 length: 14 residues. Germline-derived CDR1 and CDR2 are DFQATT and SNEGSKA (reference sequence). V was clipped by 1 base and J by 2 bases; unmatched bases: 3. In DNA, the CDR3 is TGCAGTGCTAGAGTGGGACAGGTCAACACTGAAGCTTTCTTT. It is translated as CSARVGQVNTEAFF.

This clonotype showed up just a few times. The J gene is TRBJ2-2, the V gene TRBV20-1; a weak D match, TRBD2 (5 bases). This CDR3 contains 15 residues. From germline, CDR1 is DFQATT and CDR2 SNEGSKA (reference sequence). V was cut by 1 base and J by 2 bases, with 11 bases left in between. The CDR3 spells CSARGWRANTGELFF. Written as DNA, the CDR3 is TGCAGTGCTAGAGGATGGCGGGCAAACACCGGGGAGCTGTTTTTT.

This clonotype was observed a few times. CDR3 coding DNA: TGTGCCAGCAGTGAAGTCTTAGGGCGATTGGACAAAAACATTCAGTACTTC. Translated: CASSEVLGRLDKNIQYF. The genes are TRBV2 and TRBJ2-4; no clear D. Trimming shortened V by 1 base and J by 3 bases, and 16 bases separated the two germline ends. CDR1 SNHLY and CDR2 FYNNEI come from the germline V gene. The CDR3 is 17 residues long.

This clonotype was recorded at least ten times. The V call is TRBV7-2, the J call TRBJ2-5, with D possibly being TRBD2 (6 bases). This CDR3 spans 19 amino acids. Trimming left V 3 bases short and J 0 bases short, with 23 bases between. Germline assignment: CDR1 SGHTA and CDR2 FQGNSA. The CDR3 DNA follows: TGTGCCAGCAGCTTCCTTATGCGGACTACCATCCTGTACCAAGAGACCCAGTACTTC. Translating gives CASSFLMRTTILYQETQYF.

This clonotype has only a few counts. The V gene is TRBV28, the J gene TRBJ2-7; D is possibly TRBD2 (5 bases). Trimming cost V 2 bases and J 2 bases, with 10 bases left between them. There are 14 residues in the CDR3. Germline V gives CDR1 MDHEN, CDR2 SYDVKM. The CDR3 sequence: CASSLQRAPYEQYF. CDR3 DNA sequence: TGTGCCAGCAGTTTACAGAGGGCCCCCTACGAGCAGTACTTC.

The chain links TRBV5-1 to TRBJ2-1, with 7 positions matching TRBD2. CDR3 size: 14 residues. The V gene's germline CDR1 is SGHRS and CDR2 YFSETQ. Germline trimming cut 5 bases from V and 4 bases from J; bases unmatched to any gene: 6. CDR3 sequence (DNA): TGCGCCAGCAGGGGGGGGACTGGTTACAATGAGCAGTTCTTC. This sequence encodes CASRGGTGYNEQFF.

This clonotype was recorded a few times. The CDR3 DNA follows: TGCGCCAGCAGCCAAGTACCGCTAGCGGGAGACACCGGGGAGCTGTTTTTT. The encoded protein is CASSQVPLAGDTGELFF. J is TRBJ2-2 and V is TRBV4-3, with 10 bases aligning to TRBD2. CDR1 is LGHNA, CDR2 YSLEER, per germline. This CDR3 is built from 17 residues. J gave up 3 bases and V 1 base, and 5 bases lay outside the gene matches.

This clonotype was seen ten or more times. The V gene is TRBV12-3 or TRBV12-4, the J gene TRBJ2-7; D tentatively fits TRBD1 or TRBD2 (5 bases each). V lost 7 bases and J lost 6, with 19 bases in between. This CDR3 is 14 amino acids long. In nucleotides, the CDR3 is TGTGCCAGCAACCTAGGGGCCCCGGGGTCCGAGCAGTACTTC. This gives the protein CASNLGAPGSEQYF.

This clonotype was observed a handful of times. This chain uses TRBV10-2 with TRBJ2-5, with a possible D match to TRBD2 (6 bases). Trimming took off 6 bases at V and 4 bases at J, with 12 bases between the two ends. The CDR3 sequence is 13 residues long. CDR1 and CDR2 from the germline V gene are WSHSY and SAAADI. In DNA form, the CDR3 reads TGCGCCAGCAGAGTCGGGGGAGGAGAGACCCAGTACTTC. Translating gives CASRVGGGETQYF.

This clonotype was seen only a few times. The V and J genes are TRBV24-1 and TRBJ2-7; D gene unclear. There are 9 residues in the CDR3. Germline V gene lookup returns CDR1 KGHDR and CDR2 SFDVKD. V gave up 11 bases and J gave up 2 bases, with 3 bases separating them. In DNA, the CDR3 is TGTGCCAGGGCCTACGAGCAGTACTTC. Its protein product is CARAYEQYF.

This chain links TRBV20-1 with TRBJ2-7; no clear D gene. The CDR3 is 16 amino acids. Germline CDR1 reads DFQATT; CDR2 reads SNEGSKA (reference sequence). The V end was cut by 3 bases, the J end by 3 bases, with 21 bases between. Written as DNA, the CDR3 is TGCAGTGCTAGGGTACTATCTTGGCCCTCTTACTACGAGCAGTACTTC. It translates to CSARVLSWPSYYEQYF.

This clonotype was detected a few times. This chain connects TRBV5-1 to TRBJ2-1, with TRBD1 identical over 11 bases. CDR1 SGHRS and CDR2 YFSETQ come from the germline V gene. Unmatched junction bases numbered 11, after V lost 4 bases and J lost 8 bases. The CDR3 loop spans 16 amino acids. CDR3 region: CASSSIWTGGRDEQFF. The CDR3, as DNA: TGCGCCAGCAGCAGTATATGGACAGGGGGCAGGGATGAGCAGTTCTTC.

This clonotype appeared a few times. The chain recombines TRBV18 with TRBJ2-2; no reliable D call. The CDR3 length is 17 residues. The germline V and J ends were trimmed by 3 bases and 0 bases, with 14 bases remaining between them. Per germline, CDR1 KGHSH and CDR2 LQKENI. The CDR3 DNA sequence: TGTGCCAGCTCACCTCTGACTGCTGGAACGAACACCGGGGAGCTGTTTTTT. Its translation is CASSPLTAGTNTGELFF.

V and J are TRBV11-1 and TRBJ2-1, with 14 bases aligning to TRBD2. With V trimmed by 0 bases and J by 0 bases, 7 bases remained unmatched. CDR3 size: 20 residues. The germline V gene encodes CDR1 SGHAT and CDR2 FQDESV (reference sequence). The CDR3 nucleotides read TGTGCCAGCAGCTTAGCCGGACTAGCGGGAGGATCGAGCTCCTACAATGAGCAGTTCTTC. Its protein product is CASSLAGLAGGSSSYNEQFF.

This chain uses TRBV20-1 with TRBJ2-1; 7 bases map to TRBD1. Losses at the gene ends were 1 base for V and 3 bases for J; bases not matched to a gene: 9. The CDR3 consists of 16 residues. The germline V gene has CDR1 DFQATT and CDR2 SNEGSKA (reference sequence). CDR3 sequence (DNA): TGCAGTGCTAGAGGTTGGGAAGGACAGGACTACAATGAGCAGTTCTTC. Protein sequence: CSARGWEGQDYNEQFF.

The sample holds a few counts of this clonotype. V is TRBV29-1 and J is TRBJ1-2, with a weak D call TRBD1 (6 bases). There are 11 residues in the CDR3. Trimming left V 6 bases short and J 7 bases short, with 12 bases between. Per germline, CDR1 SQVTM and CDR2 ANQGSEA. CDR3: CSVRGRVGYTF. The DNA for the CDR3 is TGCAGCGTCCGGGGGCGCGTTGGCTACACCTTC.

The CDR3, as DNA: TGTGCCAGCAGGTCGACTAGCGGGAGAAGATACGAGCAGTACTTC. It encodes CASRSTSGRRYEQYF. The chain carries TRBV7-2 and TRBJ2-7; 12 bases are shared with TRBD2. The junction had 7 bases not matched to a gene; V was cut back by 6 bases and J by 4 bases. Germline V gene lookup returns CDR1 SGHTA and CDR2 FQGNSA. This CDR3 has 15 residues. Supplemented by reference TRBV7-2 and TRBJ2-7, the full variable domain reads GAGVSQSPSNKVTEKGKDVELRCDPISGHTALYWYRQSLGQGLEFLIYFQGNSAPDKSGLPSDRFSAERTGGSVSTLTIQRTQQEDSAVYLCASRSTSGRRYEQYFGPGTRLTVT.

The V gene is TRBV7-9, the J gene TRBJ1-1; D is possibly TRBD1 (5 bases). Trimming removed 5 bases from V and 0 bases from J, with 19 bases in between. Germline V lookup: CDR1 SEHNR, CDR2 FQNEAQ (reference sequence). This CDR3 contains 17 residues. The CDR3 sequence is CASSPLGGEMMNTEAFF. CDR3 DNA: TGTGCCAGCAGCCCTCTCGGGGGGGAAATGATGAACACTGAAGCTTTCTTT.

This clonotype was observed a few times. V and J are TRBV9 and TRBJ2-2, with D unresolved. The CDR3 is 16 residues long. V lost 0 bases and J 2 bases, leaving 11 bases between the germline ends. Germline V CDR1 and CDR2: SGDLS, YYNGEE. CDR3 nucleotides: TGTGCCAGCAGCGTAGTAGGGCCCTCCAACACCGGGGAGCTGTTTTTT. Protein product: CASSVVGPSNTGELFF.

The rearrangement joins TRBV7-9 to TRBJ1-6, with D tentatively TRBD1 (6 bases). This CDR3 is 12 amino acids long. Trimming left V 4 bases short and J 13 bases short, with 11 bases between. CDR1 and CDR2 (germline): SEHNR, FQNEAQ (reference sequence). In nucleotides, the CDR3 is TGTGCCAGCAGCTACGCCGGGGGCCCCCTCCACTTT. Translated: CASSYAGGPLHF.